What follows is one T cell receptor (beta chain) and its context. Germline values: CDR1 MNHNS, CDR2 SASEGT. The V end was cut by 8 bases, the J end by 1 base, with 12 bases between. This CDR3 is 14 amino acids long. These data originate in a study of beta chain features in type 1 diabetes. What was sequenced were expressed TCRB transcripts, since all of the isolated RNA had been reverse transcribed. Profiled with immunoSEQ multiplex PCR; TCRdb holds only in-frame clones, not every one. Of under 550,000 clones in the sample, roughly 10% were seen once. The sample was naive CD4+ T cells from blood. This chain joins TRBV6-1 and TRBJ1-3; TRBD1 is a possible D gene (5 bases). This receptor was obtained from a woman aged 18-29 years in good health. In DNA form, the CDR3 reads TGTGCCAGCCTTACGGGGCTTTCTGGAAACACCATATATTTT. Encoded protein: CASLTGLSGNTIYF.